The 25 T cell receptor beta chains presented below share a single source sample, sequenced in a study of metastatic and nonmetastatic thyroid tumors. All patients were treatment-naive before thyroid surgery. TCRdb reprocessed the PCR reads via MiXCR. The sample records some 17,000 clones, 25% to 30% being singletons. Specimen: tumor tissue. These receptors were obtained from a female donor with papillary thyroid cancer or a benign thyroid nodule (not recorded which). Some clones in this sample may be carry-over from other donors' samples.

This chain uses TRBV2 with TRBJ2-2; 9 bases are shared with TRBD2. CDR3 length: 17 residues. The V and J ends lost 5 bases and 6 bases, in that order; junction bases with no gene match: 13. CDR1 and CDR2 (germline): SNHLY, FYNNEI. The CDR3 here is CASSMNGGGRASGELFF. The CDR3 DNA sequence: TGTGCCAGCAGTATGAACGGTGGCGGGAGGGCCTCCGGGGAGCTGTTTTTT.

The chain joins TRBV2 to TRBJ2-7, with no clear D. This CDR3 region has 12 residues. Germline-derived CDR1 and CDR2 are SNHLY and FYNNEI. V was cut by 3 bases and J by 2 bases, with 5 bases left in between. CDR3 in DNA: TGTGCCAGCAGTGATGGGGCCTACGAGCAGTACTTC. Amino acids: CASSDGAYEQYF. Full variable domain (rest looked up from reference TRBV2 and TRBJ2-7): EPEVTQTPSHQVTQMGQEVILRCVPISNHLYFYWYRQILGQKVEFLVSFYNNEISEKSEIFDDQFSVERPDGSNFTLKIRSTKLEDSAMYFCASSDGAYEQYFGPGTRLTVT.

V is TRBV6-2 or TRBV6-3 and J is TRBJ2-7; 7 positions agree with TRBD1. V lost 0 bases to trimming and J lost 0 bases; unmatched junction nucleotides: 2. The CDR3 spans 15 residues. CDR1 MNHEY and CDR2 SVGEGT come from the germline V gene. The CDR3 sequence: CASSYSRGPSYEQYF. Written as DNA, the CDR3 is TGTGCCAGCAGTTACTCAAGGGGGCCCTCCTACGAGCAGTACTTC.

Of note for this clone: The junction shows a germline mismatch at one end, possibly a read error. This sequence joins TRBV4-1 and TRBJ1-5; the D is unclear. The CDR3 contains 17 residues. From germline, CDR1 is MGHRA and CDR2 YSYEKL. This CDR3 reads CTSSPHVHGVGNQPQHF. The CDR3 DNA reads TGCACCAGCAGCCCCCACGTCCACGGGGTTGGCAATCAGCCCCAGCATTTT.

This clone has at least ten counts. The chain links TRBV30 to TRBJ2-1; 7 bases fit TRBD1. CDR1 and CDR2 (germline): GTSNPN, SVGIG (reference sequence). With V trimmed by 1 base and J by 14 bases, 5 bases remained unmatched. The CDR3 contains 11 residues. The CDR3 region is CAWSGSTGKFF. CDR3 in DNA: TGTGCCTGGAGTGGGTCGACAGGGAAGTTCTTC.

This clone was seen more than once but under ten times. J is TRBJ2-6 and V is TRBV28; tentative D call: TRBD2 (5 bases). This CDR3 contains 15 residues. V was cut by 6 bases and J by 6 bases, with 15 bases left in between. Germline lookup yields CDR1 MDHEN and CDR2 SYDVKM. This chain's CDR3 is CASSPGGPEANVLTF. CDR3 sequence (DNA): TGTGCCAGCAGCCCCGGAGGCCCCGAGGCCAACGTCCTGACTTTC.

This clone has ten or more counts. The chain has TRBV2 and TRBJ1-4; 9 positions match TRBD1. CDR3 length equals 14 residues. Germline trimming cut 9 bases from V and 8 bases from J; bases unmatched to any gene: 10. Germline V gene data show CDR1 as SNHLY and CDR2 as FYNNEI. CDR3: CASWTGAAGEKLFF. The CDR3 DNA follows: TGTGCCAGTTGGACAGGGGCGGCGGGAGAAAAACTGTTTTTT.

This chain joins TRBV20-1 and TRBJ1-1; D remains ambiguous. The V end lost 1 base, the J end lost 8 bases, and 11 bases lay between the germline ends. Germline V gene lookup returns CDR1 DFQATT and CDR2 SNEGSKA (reference sequence). CDR3 length: 12 amino acids. CDR3: CSARGGGTEAFF. As DNA, the CDR3 is TGCAGTGCTAGAGGAGGAGGAACCGAAGCTTTCTTT.

This clone showed up just a few times. This sequence joins TRBV12-3 or TRBV12-4 and TRBJ2-1, with D maybe TRBD2 (6 bases). V was cut by 3 bases and J by 7 bases, with 13 bases left in between. The CDR3 covers 14 residues. The CDR3 DNA reads TGTGCCAGCAGTTTTTTTCTAGCGTCAAATGAGCAGTTCTTC. It encodes CASSFFLASNEQFF.

Note on this clone: Here the CDR3 omits its conserved ending phenylalanine or tryptophan, so a read error is the likely source. The V call is TRBV6-2 or TRBV6-3, the J call TRBJ2-1; D possibly corresponds to TRBD2 (6 bases). The end of the DNA is better explained by TRBJ2-7, so the J call may be wrong. CDR1 is MNHEY and CDR2 is SVGEGT in the germline V gene. This CDR3 is built from 13 residues. DNA of the CDR3: TGTGCCAGCAGTGTGGGACTTAGAGATGAACAGTACTGC. It is translated as CASSVGLRDEQYC.

This clone was detected many times. This sample also contains other DNA sequences that code for the same CDR3. This rearrangement joins TRBV11-3 to TRBJ2-1, with TRBD1 matching over 7 bases. After removal of 0 bases from V and 12 bases from J, the junction contained 8 bases not matched to a gene. The CDR3 has 14 residues. Germline-derived CDR1 and CDR2 are SGHNT and YENEEA. CDR3 sequence: CASSLDFTGAGQFF. The CDR3 DNA sequence: TGTGCCAGCAGCTTAGACTTTACAGGGGCCGGGCAGTTCTTC.

The rearrangement links TRBV25-1 to TRBJ2-3; D is unclear. CDR1 is MGHDK and CDR2 is SYGVNS in the germline V gene. The ends were cut back, 3 bases at V and 0 bases at J, with 10 bases in the middle. There are 15 residues in the CDR3. The CDR3 sequence: CASSDGQASTDTQYF. In nucleotides, the CDR3 is TGTGCCAGCAGTGATGGTCAGGCTAGCACAGATACGCAGTATTTT.

This clone was seen at least ten times. The chain recombines TRBV27 with TRBJ2-7; TRBD1 matches 10 bases. CDR3 size: 14 residues. With V trimmed by 6 bases and J by 5 bases, 7 bases remained unmatched. The V gene's germline CDR1 is MNHEY and CDR2 SMNVEV (reference sequence). The DNA for the CDR3 is TGTGCCAGCAGACCACCGGGACAGGGGAACGAGCAGTACTTC. Its translation is CASRPPGQGNEQYF.

The chain has TRBV6-1 and TRBJ2-1; 8 nucleotides align to TRBD2. Germline values: CDR1 MNHNS, CDR2 SASEGT. The CDR3 has 15 amino acids. V dropped 7 bases and J dropped 4; count of bases not matched to a gene: 9. The CDR3 DNA sequence: TGTGCCAGCACAGAGGTCCGGGGGGGGTACAATGAGCAGTTCTTC. Amino acids: CASTEVRGGYNEQFF.

This rearrangement joins TRBV27 to TRBJ2-5; 16 bases match TRBD2. V shed 4 bases, J shed 5 bases, and the junction held 1 base outside the gene matches. The germline V gene encodes CDR1 MNHEY and CDR2 SMNVEV (reference sequence). The length of the CDR3 is 15 residues. The CDR3 DNA reads as TGTGCCAGCAGTTCGGGACTAGCGGGAGGGGAGACCCAGTACTTC. This codes for CASSSGLAGGETQYF.

This clone was observed a handful of times. This CDR3 is CASSLTSVGVEQYF. CDR3 DNA: TGTGCCAGCAGTTTGACTAGTGTAGGGGTCGAGCAGTACTTC. The chain recombines TRBV12-3 or TRBV12-4 with TRBJ2-7; D is perhaps TRBD2 (6 bases). Between the trimmed V and J ends, which lost 3 bases and 6 bases, there was a span of 15 bases. The CDR3 runs 14 residues.

This clone was seen repeatedly, ten times or more. This chain links TRBV27 with TRBJ2-2, with 10 nucleotides matching TRBD1. V dropped 3 bases and J dropped 6; count of bases not matched to a gene: 4. Germline loops: CDR1 MNHEY, CDR2 SMNVEV (reference sequence). The CDR3 is 15 residues long. The CDR3, as DNA: TGTGCCAGCAGTTTCGGGACAGGGGAAGCCGGGGAGCTGTTTTTT. Amino acids: CASSFGTGEAGELFF.

The gene calls are TRBV6-1 and TRBJ2-1; 9 bases map to TRBD1. Trimming removed 5 bases from V and 7 bases from J; junction bases left unmatched: 12. Germline V lookup: CDR1 MNHNS, CDR2 SASEGT. The CDR3 consists of 16 residues. The CDR3 nucleotides read TGTGCCAGCAGTAAACTACCGGGACAGGGTAGTAATGAGCAGTTCTTC. Translated: CASSKLPGQGSNEQFF.

The sample holds many counts of this clone. The identical CDR3 is also encoded by other nucleotide sequences in the sample. The genes are TRBV5-6 and TRBJ2-1, with 9 bases aligning to TRBD1. CDR3 size: 15 residues. CDR1 and CDR2 (germline): SGHDT, YYEEEE. Unmatched junction bases numbered 0, after V lost 0 bases and J lost 2 bases. For the CDR3, the DNA is TGTGCCAGCAGCTTGGGGGACAGGGCCTACAATGAGCAGTTCTTC. As protein: CASSLGDRAYNEQFF.

This clone was counted at least ten times. This chain uses TRBV7-3 with TRBJ2-7, with no clear D. There are 19 residues in the CDR3. Germline values: CDR1 SGHTA, CDR2 FQGTGA. Trimming took 1 base from V and 2 from J, leaving 24 bases between them. This chain's CDR3 is CASSLNVGYRKEVPYEQYF. Written as DNA, the CDR3 is TGTGCCAGCAGCTTAAATGTGGGCTATCGGAAGGAAGTTCCCTACGAGCAGTACTTC.

This clone qualifies as medium-sized (0.01 to 0.1%). This chain links TRBV6-5 with TRBJ2-7; TRBD2 agrees at 13 bases. The germline gives CDR1 MNHEY, CDR2 SVGAGI. V dropped 6 bases and J dropped 6; count of bases not matched to a gene: 17. The CDR3 is 18 amino acids. The CDR3 region is CASRPGTSGTHQGLEQYF. The CDR3 DNA reads TGTGCCAGCAGGCCAGGGACTAGCGGGACCCACCAAGGCCTCGAGCAGTACTTC.

In this sample, this clone turned up a few times. V and J are TRBV15 and TRBJ2-1, with TRBD1 identical over 7 bases. The CDR3 is 13 residues long. Germline V gene sequence: CDR1 LNHNV, CDR2 YYDKDF (reference sequence). J was trimmed by 10 bases and V by 3 bases; bases with no gene match: 6. The CDR3 loop reads CATSRTTGIEQFF. For the CDR3, the DNA is TGTGCCACCAGCAGGACGACAGGGATCGAGCAGTTCTTC.

The genes are TRBV11-2 and TRBJ2-6; unclear D gene. Germline V lookup: CDR1 SGHAT, CDR2 FQNNGV. The V gene lost 2 bases and the J gene lost 11 bases, with 7 bases spanning the gap. The CDR3 is 12 amino acids. The CDR3 sequence: CASSLQGYVLTF. DNA for the CDR3: TGTGCCAGCAGCTTACAAGGCTACGTCCTGACTTTC.

This chain links TRBV28 with TRBJ1-2; 7 bases line up with TRBD1. V shed 1 base, J shed 4 bases, and the junction held 12 bases outside the gene matches. Germline V lookup: CDR1 MDHEN, CDR2 SYDVKM. The CDR3 totals 17 residues. The CDR3 DNA reads TGTGCCAGCAGTTTATCTATTGGGGCAGGGGGAAGCTATGGCTACACCTTC. Protein: CASSLSIGAGGSYGYTF.

This clone was counted between two and nine times. The J gene is TRBJ2-7, the V gene TRBV27; 7 nucleotides agree with TRBD1. CDR1 and CDR2 (germline): MNHEY, SMNVEV (reference sequence). Unmatched junction bases numbered 9, after V lost 6 bases and J lost 4 bases. This CDR3 region has 14 residues. CDR3 sequence: CASRPTGNPYEQYF. The CDR3 DNA reads as TGTGCCAGCAGACCGACAGGGAACCCTTACGAGCAGTACTTC.